Listed here are 20 T cell receptor beta chains from one sample, sequenced in a study of blood T cell repertoires in COVID-19. Assay: immunoSEQ multiplex PCR; the TCRdb copy retains only in-frame clones and omits some. The data show a few hundred thousand clones, about 90% seen once. The sequencing input was PBMCs or T cells enriched from blood (not recorded which). The source is a human donor in a cohort exposed to, infected with or recovered from COVID-19 (not recorded which). The donor label of this sample is uncertain.

The rearrangement joins TRBV29-1 to TRBJ1-1; D is perhaps TRBD1 (5 bases). The V gene lost 3 bases and the J gene lost 5 bases, with 10 bases spanning the gap. From germline, CDR1 is SQVTM and CDR2 ANQGSEA. CDR3 length equals 12 residues. The chain's CDR3 is CSVDGGETEAFF. The CDR3 bases are TGCAGCGTTGATGGGGGGGAGACTGAAGCTTTCTTT.

This clone was recorded a few times. The chain employs TRBV2 and TRBJ1-1, with a possible D match to TRBD1 (6 bases). This CDR3 contains 12 residues. Germline CDR1 is SNHLY and CDR2 is FYNNEI. V was trimmed by 5 bases and J by 7 bases, leaving 11 bases between them. As DNA, the CDR3 is TGTGCCAGCAGTAAGGACAGCTATGAAGCTTTCTTT. Translation gives CASSKDSYEAFF.

The V gene is TRBV5-8, the J gene TRBJ2-3; 9 bases fit TRBD1. V shed 5 bases, J shed 4 bases, and the junction held 8 bases outside the gene matches. CDR3 length: 15 amino acids. Germline CDR1 reads SGHTS; CDR2 reads YDEGEE. CDR3 loop: CASSSGTGNADTQYF. DNA for the CDR3: TGTGCCAGCAGTTCCGGGACAGGGAACGCAGATACGCAGTATTTT.

The V gene is TRBV29-1, the J gene TRBJ1-1; no clear D. Germline-derived CDR1 and CDR2 are SQVTM and ANQGSEA. The CDR3 has 12 residues. V dropped 7 bases and J dropped 2 bases, with 11 bases sitting between them. CDR3 in amino acids: CSAAGSNTEAFF. CDR3 nucleotides: TGCAGCGCCGCGGGGAGTAACACTGAAGCTTTCTTT.

V usage is TRBV5-1 and J usage is TRBJ2-3, with 8 bases identical to TRBD2. From germline, CDR1 is SGHRS and CDR2 YFSETQ. J gave up 1 base and V 0 bases, and 4 bases lay outside the gene matches. The CDR3 has 16 amino acids. In DNA form, the CDR3 reads TGCGCCAGCAGCTTGGCCTTGCGGGGGGGCACAGATACGCAGTATTTT. The encoded protein is CASSLALRGGTDTQYF.

J is TRBJ2-1 and V is TRBV18; TRBD2 agrees at 11 bases. Germline CDR1 reads KGHSH; CDR2 reads LQKENI. The trim removed 2 bases at V and 2 bases at J, leaving 8 bases unmatched. CDR3 length: 18 residues. The chain's CDR3 is CASSPYASGGTTYNEQFF. CDR3 nucleotides: TGTGCCAGCTCACCATACGCTAGCGGGGGGACCACCTACAATGAGCAGTTCTTC.

The V gene is TRBV9, the J gene TRBJ1-2; perhaps TRBD1 as D (6 bases). The ends were cut back, 0 bases at V and 6 bases at J, with 12 bases in the middle. Germline values: CDR1 SGDLS, CDR2 YYNGEE. The CDR3 loop spans 14 amino acids. The chain's CDR3 is CASSVGSGDDGYTF. The DNA of the CDR3 is TGTGCCAGCAGCGTAGGTTCAGGGGACGATGGCTACACCTTC.

This chain joins TRBV6-4 and TRBJ1-6; weak D call: TRBD1 (5 bases). The CDR3 has 15 residues. Germline CDR1 is MRHNA and CDR2 is SNTAGT. V was cut by 3 bases and J by 6 bases, with 12 bases left in between. The CDR3 loop is CASSESDSPNSPLHF. CDR3 nucleotides: TGTGCCAGCAGTGAATCCGACAGCCCTAATTCACCCCTCCACTTT.

The chain employs TRBV5-1 and TRBJ2-1, with D hard to call. Germline lookup yields CDR1 SGHRS and CDR2 YFSETQ. The CDR3 runs to 11 residues. Trimming took off 5 bases at V and 7 bases at J, with 7 bases between the two ends. The CDR3 DNA follows: TGCGCCAGCAGTTCCGAGAATGAGCAGTTCTTC. Protein: CASSSENEQFF.

The chain has TRBV30 and TRBJ2-1; TRBD1 matches at 11 bases. The CDR3 is 13 amino acids. Per germline, CDR1 GTSNPN and CDR2 SVGIG (reference sequence). With V trimmed by 5 bases and J by 9 bases, 6 bases remained unmatched. CDR3 nucleotide sequence: TGTGCCTGGGGCGGGACAGGGGGTGGTGAGCAGTTCTTC. This encodes CAWGGTGGGEQFF. The full variable domain, completed using reference TRBV30 and TRBJ2-1, is SQTIHQWPATLVQPVGSPLSLECTVEGTSNPNLYWYRQAAGRGLQLLFYSVGIGQISSEVPQNLSASRPQDRQFILSSKKLLLSDSGFYLCAWGGTGGGEQFFGPGTRLTVL.

The chain links TRBV4-1 to TRBJ1-3; maybe TRBD1 (6 bases). Deletions cut 1 base from V and 2 bases from J, with 9 bases between. CDR3 size: 15 residues. Germline CDR1 and CDR2: MGHRA and YSYEKL. The DNA of the CDR3 is TGCGCCAGCAGCCAAGTTCAGGGGCCTGGAAACACCATATATTTT. Translation gives CASSQVQGPGNTIYF.

The chain uses TRBV6-2 or TRBV6-3 and TRBJ1-2; 7 bases map to TRBD1. The V segment lost 4 bases and the J segment 8 bases; nucleotides outside the gene matches: 7. Germline V lookup: CDR1 MNHEY, CDR2 SVGEGT. The CDR3 is 13 residues long. CDR3 protein: CASSFTGVEGYTF. In DNA form, the CDR3 reads TGTGCCAGCAGTTTCACAGGGGTTGAGGGCTACACCTTC.

The V gene is TRBV9, the J gene TRBJ1-1; D is undetermined. The CDR3 sequence is 14 residues long. The germline gives CDR1 SGDLS, CDR2 YYNGEE. V gave up 0 bases and J gave up 0 bases, with 6 bases separating them. The CDR3 nucleotides are TGTGCCAGCAGCGTAGCCGAGGTGAACACTGAAGCTTTCTTT. It yields the protein CASSVAEVNTEAFF.

This clone was detected only once. The J gene is TRBJ1-2, the V gene TRBV19; TRBD1 matches 8 bases. Trimming took 7 bases from V and 8 from J; bases not matched to a gene: 12. CDR1 is LNHDA, CDR2 SQIVND, per germline (reference sequence). The CDR3 length is 14 residues. CDR3 sequence (DNA): TGTGCCAGTAAGCCGGGACAGGCCACCCGGGGCTACACCTTC. Its translation: CASKPGQATRGYTF. The entire variable domain, with the rest obtained from reference TRBV19 and TRBJ1-2, is as follows: DGGITQSPKYLFRKEGQNVTLSCEQNLNHDAMYWYRQDPGQGLRLIYYSQIVNDFQKGDIAEGYSVSREKKESFPLTVTSAQKNPTAFYLCASKPGQATRGYTFGSGTRLTVV.

The chain carries TRBV4-2 and TRBJ1-1, with 12 bases that match TRBD1. With V trimmed by 1 base and J by 7 bases, 10 bases remained unmatched. Germline CDR1 reads LGHNA; CDR2 reads YNFKEQ. This CDR3 comprises 17 residues. The CDR3, as DNA: TGTGCCAGCAGCCAAGCGGGGACAGGGGGCTACGAAAGTGAAGCTTTCTTT. The encoded protein is CASSQAGTGGYESEAFF.

This chain links TRBV5-1 with TRBJ2-2, with a weak D call TRBD2 (5 bases). CDR1 SGHRS and CDR2 YFSETQ come from the germline V gene. Between the trimmed V and J ends, which lost 0 bases and 2 bases, there was a span of 5 bases. This CDR3 is 14 amino acids long. CDR3 residues: CASSLGLNTGELFF. CDR3 DNA sequence: TGCGCCAGCAGCTTGGGACTAAACACCGGGGAGCTGTTTTTT.

V is TRBV19 and J is TRBJ2-7; possibly TRBD1 for D (6 bases). Trimming stripped 9 bases from V and 1 base from J, with 13 bases between. The CDR3 spans 13 residues. CDR1 and CDR2 (germline): LNHDA, SQIVND (reference sequence). This CDR3 reads CARRQVGSYEQYF. In DNA, the CDR3 is TGTGCCAGGCGACAGGTTGGATCCTACGAGCAGTACTTC.

This chain connects TRBV2 to TRBJ1-5; possible D gene TRBD1, 5 bases. The CDR3 loop spans 12 amino acids. CDR1 and CDR2 from the germline V gene are SNHLY and FYNNEI. V lost 8 bases and J lost 4, with 9 bases in between. CDR3 region: CASGKGNQPQHF. CDR3 nucleotides: TGTGCCAGCGGTAAGGGGAATCAGCCCCAGCATTTT.

This clone was detected once. This chain joins TRBV6-5 and TRBJ1-1; D is unresolved. The CDR3 runs to 13 residues. The germline gives CDR1 MNHEY, CDR2 SVGAGI. The germline V and J ends were trimmed by 4 bases and 0 bases, with 6 bases remaining between them. CDR3 coding DNA: TGTGCCAGCAGTTCTTTCGTGAACACTGAAGCTTTCTTT. Protein product: CASSSFVNTEAFF.

This chain uses TRBV5-1 with TRBJ1-6; TRBD1 matches 10 bases. CDR3 length equals 17 residues. The trim removed 7 bases at V and 10 bases at J, leaving 17 bases unmatched. In germline, CDR1 is SGHRS, CDR2 YFSETQ. In DNA, the CDR3 is TGCGCCAGCCTGGTGCCCCTGTTGGGACAGGGGAGATCACCCCTCCACTTT. It specifies CASLVPLLGQGRSPLHF.